The rows below give T cell receptor beta chains drawn from one sample of a study of T cells in Graves' hyperthyroidism and ophthalmopathy. A single record per CDR3 protein comes from TCRdb applying MiXCR to the multiplex PCR reads. Counted here are 400,000 to 550,000 distinct CDR3 sequences, roughly 24% occurring once; the ten biggest clones make up approximately 10%. Sequencing was performed on blood. The receptors come from a woman in her 30s with Graves' ophthalmopathy. CDR3s include the opening cysteine and the closing phenylalanine or tryptophan. D genes are given only for firm matches. Only part of the rows carry a size: once, few, many, or a class if the clone is expanded.

clone_size | j_call | d_call | cdr3_length | v_call | cdr3_aa | cdr3_nt
few | TRBJ1-1 | TRBD1 | 13 | TRBV12-5 | CASGLDRGAEAFF | TGTGCTAGTGGTTTGGACAGGGGTGCTGAAGCTTTCTTT
many | TRBJ2-5 | - | 13 | TRBV7-2 | CASSTPGGSTQYF | TGTGCCAGCAGCACCCCCGGGGGTTCGACCCAGTACTTC
many | TRBJ1-5 | TRBD1 | 15 | TRBV6-2/TRBV6-3 | CASSYWDRVPQPQHF | TGTGCCAGCAGTTATTGGGACAGGGTGCCTCAGCCCCAGCATTTT
many | TRBJ1-1 | - | 15 | TRBV28 | CASSLLWAGGGEAFF | TGTGCCAGCAGTTTACTCTGGGCGGGTGGTGGGGAAGCTTTCTTT
many | TRBJ1-5 | - | 13 | TRBV5-6 | CASSEGTVGPQHF | TGTGCCAGCAGCGAGGGGACTGTGGGGCCCCAGCATTTT
- | TRBJ1-1 | - | 13 | TRBV6-2/TRBV6-3 | CASSYGSFTEAFF | TGTGCCAGCAGTTACGGTAGTTTCACTGAAGCTTTCTTT
once | TRBJ1-1 | - | 14 | TRBV12-3/TRBV12-4 | CASSLARVSPEAFF | TGTGCCAGCAGTTTAGCCCGGGTTAGCCCTGAAGCTTTCTTT
once | TRBJ2-7 | TRBD1 | 13 | TRBV20-1 | CSAPRTGDHEQYF | TGCAGTGCTCCAAGGACAGGGGACCACGAGCAGTACTTC
few | TRBJ2-2 | TRBD1 | 17 | TRBV12-3/TRBV12-4 | CASSLRDRGDDTGELFF | TGTGCCAGCAGTCTCCGGGACAGGGGGGATGACACCGGGGAGCTGTTTTTT
- | TRBJ1-3 | - | 16 | TRBV20-1 | CSADMGSPRSGNTIYF | TGCAGTGCTGATATGGGGTCGCCGCGCTCTGGAAACACCATATATTTT
many | TRBJ1-1 | - | 15 | TRBV12-3/TRBV12-4 | CASSTSGGGNTEAFF | TGTGCCAGCAGTACATCCGGGGGGGGGAACACTGAAGCTTTCTTT
many | TRBJ2-7 | - | 14 | TRBV6-5 | CASSYSGGLNEQYF | TGTGCCAGCAGTTACTCCGGGGGGCTCAACGAGCAGTACTTC
few | TRBJ2-5 | - | 16 | TRBV12-3/TRBV12-4 | CASSLKWDIWRETQYF | TGTGCCAGCAGTTTAAAGTGGGACATATGGCGAGAGACCCAGTACTTC
few | TRBJ1-1 | - | 15 | TRBV7-2 | CASSFLGSPNTEAFF | TGTGCCAGCAGCTTCTTGGGGAGCCCTAACACTGAAGCTTTCTTT
few | TRBJ1-1 | - | 12 | TRBV19 | CASVGADTEAFF | TGTGCCAGTGTGGGGGCGGACACTGAAGCTTTCTTT
- | TRBJ1-1 | - | 14 | TRBV12-3/TRBV12-4 | CASSAQRRNTEAFF | TGTGCCAGCAGTGCCCAAAGAAGGAACACTGAAGCTTTCTTT
- | TRBJ1-2 | TRBD1 | 15 | TRBV30 | CAWSWTGAGVYGYTF | TGTGCCTGGAGTTGGACAGGGGCAGGAGTTTATGGCTACACCTTC
many | TRBJ2-5 | - | 13 | TRBV20-1 | CSAREPSAGLPYF | TGCAGTGCTAGAGAACCCAGTGCGGGCCTTCCGTACTTC
few | TRBJ2-5 | - | 13 | TRBV20-1 | CSANRDLEETQYF | TGCAGTGCTAACCGTGACCTAGAAGAGACCCAGTACTTC
many | TRBJ1-2 | TRBD1 | 15 | TRBV27 | CASSDQGAANYGYTF | TGTGCCAGCAGTGATCAGGGGGCCGCTAACTATGGCTACACCTTC
few | TRBJ2-7 | TRBD2 | 14 | TRBV29-1 | CSVEFLAGGNEQYF | TGCAGCGTTGAATTCCTAGCGGGAGGAAACGAGCAGTACTTC
many | TRBJ2-5 | TRBD1 | 14 | TRBV15 | CATSRDAGGETQYF | TGTGCCACCAGCAGAGACGCAGGGGGAGAGACCCAGTACTTC